The rows below give T cell receptor beta chains drawn from one sample of a study of blood T cell repertoires in COVID-19. The repertoire was sequenced with immunoSEQ multiplex PCR; TCRdb's copy has only in-frame clones and lacks some. The sample carries 100,000 or so clones, approximately 80% recorded once. Sample: peripheral blood. The receptors were sampled from a man aged 70-80 years with active or convalescent COVID-19. Each CDR3 is given with its conserved first and last residue. Fields, in order: D gene, V gene, J gene, clone size, CDR3 protein, CDR3 DNA. The D gene is left open where the match is weak. Clone sizes are given selectively: once, few, many, or a class where the clone is expanded.

d_call: TRBD1; v_call: TRBV7-2; j_call: TRBJ1-1; clone_size: once; cdr3_aa: CAVRDRVTEAFF; cdr3_nt: TGTGCCGTCCGGGACAGGGTCACTGAAGCTTTCTTT
d_call: NA; v_call: TRBV12-3/TRBV12-4; j_call: TRBJ1-1; clone_size: few; cdr3_aa: CASSFGGLEAFF; cdr3_nt: TGTGCCAGCAGTTTCGGAGGGCTTGAAGCTTTCTTT
d_call: NA; v_call: TRBV9; j_call: TRBJ2-2; clone_size: NA; cdr3_aa: CASSTDLYTGELFF; cdr3_nt: TGTGCCAGCAGCACGGACTTGTACACCGGGGAGCTGTTTTTT
d_call: NA; v_call: TRBV11-3; j_call: TRBJ1-1; clone_size: once; cdr3_aa: CASSSQGTEAFF; cdr3_nt: TGTGCCAGCAGCTCACAGGGTACTGAAGCTTTCTTT
d_call: TRBD2; v_call: TRBV7-6; j_call: TRBJ2-7; clone_size: NA; cdr3_aa: CASSLGLAGGTSSYEQYF; cdr3_nt: TGTGCCAGCAGCTTAGGGCTAGCGGGGGGTACCTCTTCCTACGAGCAGTACTTC
d_call: NA; v_call: TRBV5-1; j_call: TRBJ1-1; clone_size: NA; cdr3_aa: CASSLASQVNTEAFF; cdr3_nt: TGCGCCAGCAGCTTGGCTTCACAGGTGAACACTGAAGCTTTCTTT
d_call: NA; v_call: TRBV6-1; j_call: TRBJ1-4; clone_size: once; cdr3_aa: CASSEAHNRINEKLFF; cdr3_nt: TGTGCCAGCAGTGAAGCGCATAACAGGATAAATGAAAAACTGTTTTTT
d_call: NA; v_call: TRBV29-1; j_call: TRBJ1-1; clone_size: NA; cdr3_aa: CSVTRDMNTEAFF; cdr3_nt: TGCAGCGTCACCAGGGACATGAACACTGAAGCTTTCTTT
d_call: NA; v_call: TRBV6-1; j_call: TRBJ1-2; clone_size: NA; cdr3_aa: CASSEGAGYGYTF; cdr3_nt: TGTGCCAGCAGTGAGGGGGCGGGCTATGGCTACACCTTC
d_call: NA; v_call: TRBV6-5; j_call: TRBJ2-7; clone_size: few; cdr3_aa: CASTKRGGGSYEQYF; cdr3_nt: TGTGCCAGCACCAAAAGGGGAGGAGGCTCCTACGAGCAGTACTTC
d_call: NA; v_call: TRBV5-1; j_call: TRBJ1-1; clone_size: NA; cdr3_aa: CASSFEGEAFF; cdr3_nt: TGCGCCAGCAGCTTTGAGGGTGAAGCTTTCTTT
d_call: TRBD2; v_call: TRBV5-1; j_call: TRBJ2-1; clone_size: NA; cdr3_aa: CASSLGQRGYNEQFF; cdr3_nt: TGCGCCAGCAGCTTGGGGCAGCGGGGGTACAATGAGCAGTTCTTC
d_call: NA; v_call: TRBV4-1; j_call: TRBJ2-7; clone_size: NA; cdr3_aa: CASSPRGDSYEQYF; cdr3_nt: TGCGCCAGCAGTCCCAGGGGGGACTCCTACGAGCAGTACTTC
d_call: TRBD1; v_call: TRBV13; j_call: TRBJ2-3; clone_size: NA; cdr3_aa: CASSLDDRETQYF; cdr3_nt: TGTGCCAGCAGCTTAGATGACAGGGAGACGCAGTATTTT
d_call: NA; v_call: TRBV19; j_call: TRBJ1-6; clone_size: NA; cdr3_aa: CASSKILGESYNSPLHF; cdr3_nt: TGTGCCAGTAGTAAGATCTTGGGAGAGTCCTATAATTCACCCCTCCACTTT
d_call: NA; v_call: TRBV9; j_call: TRBJ2-3; clone_size: NA; cdr3_aa: CASSPLGVDTQYF; cdr3_nt: TGTGCCAGCAGCCCCCTCGGGGTGGATACGCAGTATTTT
d_call: NA; v_call: TRBV18; j_call: TRBJ1-4; clone_size: once; cdr3_aa: CASSPSATGRLFF; cdr3_nt: TGTGCCAGCTCACCATCCGCAACAGGGCGGTTGTTTTTT
d_call: TRBD2; v_call: TRBV5-1; j_call: TRBJ2-7; clone_size: NA; cdr3_aa: CASSPEGAGVSYEQYF; cdr3_nt: TGCGCCAGCAGCCCGGAGGGAGCGGGGGTCTCCTACGAGCAGTACTTC
d_call: TRBD1; v_call: TRBV10-3; j_call: TRBJ2-7; clone_size: NA; cdr3_aa: CAISEGTAAYEQYF; cdr3_nt: TGTGCCATCAGTGAAGGGACAGCTGCCTACGAGCAGTACTTC
d_call: NA; v_call: TRBV29-1; j_call: TRBJ2-2; clone_size: NA; cdr3_aa: CSVGQGGIGSGELFF; cdr3_nt: TGCAGCGTTGGCCAGGGTGGAATCGGCTCCGGGGAGCTGTTTTTT